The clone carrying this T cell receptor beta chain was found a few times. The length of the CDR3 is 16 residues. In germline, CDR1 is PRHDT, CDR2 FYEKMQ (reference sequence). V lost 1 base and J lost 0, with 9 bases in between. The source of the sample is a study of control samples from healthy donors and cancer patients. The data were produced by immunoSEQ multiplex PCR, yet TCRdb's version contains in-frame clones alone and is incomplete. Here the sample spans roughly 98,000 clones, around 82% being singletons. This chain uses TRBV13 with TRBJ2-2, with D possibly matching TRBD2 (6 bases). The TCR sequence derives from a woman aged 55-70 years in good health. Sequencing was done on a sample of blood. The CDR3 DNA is TGTGCCAGCAGCTTAGCGGGGGAAACGAACACCGGGGAGCTGTTTTTT. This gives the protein CASSLAGETNTGELFF. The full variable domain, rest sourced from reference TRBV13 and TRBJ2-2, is AAGVIQSPRHLIKEKRETATLKCYPIPRHDTVYWYQQGPGQDPQFLISFYEKMQSDKGSIPDRFSAQQFSDYHSELNMSSLELGDSALYFCASSLAGETNTGELFFGEGSRLTVL.